The 23 T cell receptor beta chains reported below all come from one sample, sequenced in a study of response to subunit inactivated influenza vaccine. MiXCR was run by TCRdb on the RT-PCR reads, yielding one entry per CDR3 protein. Here the sample spans about 310,000 distinct CDR3 sequences, about a fifth being singletons. This material consisted of PBMCs from blood, taken approximately 20 months after vaccination. The receptors were sampled from a man between 50 and 75 years old who received an inactivated influenza vaccine.

This clonotype was picked up a small number of times. The chain employs TRBV25-1 and TRBJ2-6, with 7 bases fitting TRBD1. V lost 2 bases and J lost 4; bases outside the gene matches: 14. CDR1 and CDR2 from the germline V gene are MGHDK and SYGVNS. The CDR3 covers 19 residues. This CDR3 reads CASSERLGRGSTGANVLTF. The CDR3 bases are TGTGCCAGCAGTGAAAGGCTCGGCAGGGGGTCTACCGGGGCCAACGTCCTGACTTTC.

As concerns this clonotype: A much larger clone sits a single nucleotide away, making a read error possible. The chain uses TRBV5-5 and TRBJ1-2, with D perhaps matching TRBD1 (5 bases). This CDR3 contains 14 residues. V was cut by 6 bases and J by 8 bases, with 20 bases left in between. Germline loops: CDR1 SGHKS, CDR2 YYEKEE (reference sequence). The CDR3 DNA follows: TGTGCCAGCACCATCACCGGGGCAGGGAGCGGCTACACCTTC. Its protein product is CASTITGAGSGYTF.

This clonotype was seen many times. V is TRBV12-3 or TRBV12-4 and J is TRBJ1-1; D might be TRBD1 (5 bases). This CDR3 contains 14 residues. Trimming took off 6 bases at V and 1 base at J, with 12 bases between the two ends. The CDR3 protein is CASSRDSGNTEAFF. The CDR3 DNA follows: TGTGCCAGCAGCAGGGACTCGGGGAACACTGAAGCTTTCTTT.

This clonotype was counted between two and nine times. The rearrangement joins TRBV4-2 to TRBJ1-2, with D possibly matching TRBD1 (5 bases). The V and J ends lost 4 bases and 4 bases respectively, with 16 bases between them. In germline, CDR1 is LGHNA, CDR2 YNFKEQ. The CDR3 loop spans 15 amino acids. CDR3 nucleotide sequence: TGTGCCAGCAGCCTGGGAGAGGGCAGGGTCTATGGCTACACCTTC. This sequence encodes CASSLGEGRVYGYTF.

V gene TRBV5-4 combines with J gene TRBJ1-2; D possibly corresponds to TRBD1 (6 bases). From germline, CDR1 is SGHNT and CDR2 YYREEE (reference sequence). This CDR3 contains 14 residues. V gave up 6 bases and J gave up 0 bases, with 12 bases separating them. The CDR3 sequence is CASNEGQANYGYTF. The CDR3 DNA sequence: TGTGCCAGCAACGAGGGACAAGCTAACTATGGCTACACCTTC. The full variable domain, with the rest looked up from reference TRBV5-4 and TRBJ1-2, is ETGVTQSPTHLIKTRGQQVTLRCSSQSGHNTVSWYQQALGQGPQFIFQYYREEENGRGNFPPRFSGLQFPNYSSELNVNALELDDSALYLCASNEGQANYGYTFGSGTRLTVV.

This chain links TRBV20-1 with TRBJ1-2; TRBD1 agrees at 7 bases. Germline trimming cut 1 base from V and 3 bases from J; bases unmatched to any gene: 11. CDR3 length equals 16 residues. The germline V gene encodes CDR1 DFQATT and CDR2 SNEGSKA (reference sequence). The CDR3 coding sequence is TGCAGTGCTAGAGTTGCCAGGGGGAGTTCGGACTATGGCTACACCTTC. Its translation is CSARVARGSSDYGYTF.

The chain combines TRBV11-3 with TRBJ2-2; D remains unclear. Germline V CDR1 and CDR2: SGHNT, YENEEA. Trimming shortened V by 1 base and J by 7 bases, and 7 bases separated the two germline ends. CDR3 length equals 13 residues. The DNA for the CDR3 is TGTGCCAGCAGCTTAGGAACGGACGGGGAGCTGTTTTTT. Residues: CASSLGTDGELFF.

The chain uses TRBV3-1 and TRBJ2-1; maybe TRBD2 (5 bases). CDR1 LGHDT and CDR2 YNNKEL come from the germline V gene (reference sequence). The length of the CDR3 is 15 residues. The V and J ends lost 4 bases and 0 bases respectively, with 10 bases between them. CDR3 sequence reads: CASSPDYSSYNEQFF. CDR3 bases: TGTGCCAGCAGCCCAGACTATAGCTCCTACAATGAGCAGTTCTTC.

This rearrangement joins TRBV21-1 to TRBJ2-3. TRBV21-1 is recorded as a pseudogene. This CDR3 is 16 amino acids long. The DNA of the CDR3 is TGTGCCAGCAGCCCAGTCGAGACACCAAGCACAGATACGCAGTATTTT. Translated, it gives CASSPVETPSTDTQYF.

This clonotype turned up a few times. The chain carries TRBV5-1 and TRBJ2-4; the D is unclear. CDR1 SGHRS and CDR2 YFSETQ come from the germline V gene. V lost 4 bases and J lost 0, with 14 bases in between. This CDR3 is 16 amino acids long. The CDR3 sequence is CASSHVAGLAKNIQYF. In nucleotides, the CDR3 is TGCGCCAGCAGCCACGTAGCCGGGCTAGCCAAAAACATTCAGTACTTC.

This chain joins TRBV12-3 or TRBV12-4 and TRBJ2-3; D gene uncertain. The CDR3 has 14 amino acids. V gave up 3 bases and J gave up 4 bases, with 11 bases separating them. CDR3 region: CASSLAAAPDTQYF. The DNA of the CDR3 is TGTGCCAGCAGTTTGGCCGCGGCCCCAGATACGCAGTATTTT.

The V and J genes are TRBV20-1 and TRBJ2-1, with D possibly being TRBD2 (5 bases). Germline V CDR1 and CDR2: DFQATT, SNEGSKA (reference sequence). Trimming pared 5 bases from V and 3 bases from J, leaving 14 bases between. The CDR3 runs to 14 residues. The CDR3 sequence: CSAGLSGGYNEQFF. For the CDR3, the DNA is TGCAGTGCTGGGTTATCCGGAGGCTACAATGAGCAGTTCTTC.

Only a few counts were recorded for this clonotype. This rearrangement joins TRBV28 to TRBJ1-4; a weak D match, TRBD1 (5 bases). The CDR3 extends over 14 amino acids. Germline lookup yields CDR1 MDHEN and CDR2 SYDVKM. Trimming left V 3 bases short and J 6 bases short, with 11 bases between. The CDR3 DNA is TGTGCCAGCAGTTTTGTCCGGGGGGATGAAAAACTGTTTTTT. Amino acids: CASSFVRGDEKLFF.

The chain couples TRBV7-9 to TRBJ2-4; 7 bases match TRBD1. In germline, CDR1 is SEHNR, CDR2 FQNEAQ (reference sequence). The CDR3 loop spans 15 amino acids. J gave up 1 base and V 1 base, and 1 base lay outside the gene matches. DNA of the CDR3: TGTGCCAGCAGCTTAGAGACAGGGGCCAAAAACATTCAGTACTTC. It translates to CASSLETGAKNIQYF.

V usage is TRBV20-1 and J usage is TRBJ2-7; D possibly matches TRBD1 or TRBD2 (5 bases each). The CDR3 sequence is 14 residues long. Germline lookup yields CDR1 DFQATT and CDR2 SNEGSKA (reference sequence). The V end lost 5 bases, the J end lost 0 bases, and 14 bases lay between the germline ends. Here the CDR3 DNA reads TGCAGTGCTCATCATGAGGGACCCTCCTACGAGCAGTACTTC. Translated, it gives CSAHHEGPSYEQYF.

This clonotype was observed a few times. The V call is TRBV4-3, the J call TRBJ1-1; D remains ambiguous. Germline V gene sequence: CDR1 LGHNA, CDR2 YSLEER. V was cut by 4 bases and J by 7 bases, with 22 bases left in between. This CDR3 is 16 amino acids long. The CDR3: CASSPQQRTYWGEAFF. As DNA, the CDR3 is TGCGCCAGCAGCCCTCAGCAAAGGACCTATTGGGGTGAAGCTTTCTTT.

The chain links TRBV6-5 to TRBJ1-2; no reliable D call. This CDR3 spans 13 amino acids. Germline V lookup: CDR1 MNHEY, CDR2 SVGAGI. V lost 4 bases to trimming and J lost 3 bases, with 9 bases between them. CDR3 nucleotides: TGTGCCAGCAGTTGGTCTCAGGACTATGGCTACACCTTC. Translated, it gives CASSWSQDYGYTF.

This clonotype was found a few times. The chain recombines TRBV19 with TRBJ1-5; 7 positions agree with TRBD1. This CDR3 spans 17 amino acids. Germline loops: CDR1 LNHDA, CDR2 SQIVND (reference sequence). J gave up 2 bases and V 3 bases, and 10 bases lay outside the gene matches. CDR3 nucleotide sequence: TGTGCCAGTAGTATTCTCCACGGGACAGTGCGCAATCAGCCCCAGCATTTT. Its translation is CASSILHGTVRNQPQHF.

This clonotype showed up many times. V usage is TRBV29-1 and J usage is TRBJ1-2, with unresolved D. CDR1 is SQVTM and CDR2 is ANQGSEA in the germline V gene. Trimming stripped 7 bases from V and 0 bases from J, with 12 bases between. This CDR3 region has 13 residues. DNA for the CDR3: TGCAGCGCTTCCCTGGGGACTAACTATGGCTACACCTTC. Protein: CSASLGTNYGYTF.

The rearrangement links TRBV3-1 to TRBJ1-1; 9 bases are shared with TRBD1. The CDR3 extends over 14 amino acids. CDR1 is LGHDT, CDR2 YNNKEL, per germline (reference sequence). V lost 3 bases to trimming and J lost 6 bases; unmatched junction nucleotides: 5. The CDR3 sequence is CASSHNRGLAEAFF. The DNA of the CDR3 is TGTGCCAGCAGCCACAACAGGGGGCTAGCTGAAGCTTTCTTT.

J is TRBJ2-7 and V is TRBV12-3 or TRBV12-4; possibly TRBD1 for D (6 bases). The CDR3 runs to 16 residues. V lost 2 bases and J lost 3, with 17 bases in between. For the CDR3, the DNA is TGTGCCAGCAGTTTAATTGTTTGGTCGGACAGCTACGAGCAGTACTTC. Translated: CASSLIVWSDSYEQYF.

This clonotype was seen more than once but under ten times. The V gene is TRBV28, the J gene TRBJ1-1; 9 bases match TRBD1. The V and J ends lost 8 bases and 4 bases, in that order; junction bases with no gene match: 14. This CDR3 is 16 amino acids long. Germline-derived CDR1 and CDR2 are MDHEN and SYDVKM. CDR3 nucleotides: TGTGCCAGCCTTACCGGGACAGGGATTTTCGGCACTGAAGCTTTCTTT. Translation: CASLTGTGIFGTEAFF. Combining the CDR3 with reference TRBV28 and TRBJ1-1 gives the whole variable domain DVKVTQSSRYLVKRTGEKVFLECVQDMDHENMFWYRQDPGLGLRLIYFSYDVKMKEKGDIPEGYSVSREKKERFSLILESASTNQTSMYLCASLTGTGIFGTEAFFGQGTRLTVV.

The rearrangement uses TRBV5-6 and TRBJ1-4, with D maybe TRBD1 (6 bases). The V end was cut by 2 bases, the J end by 3 bases, with 11 bases between. Germline V gene sequence: CDR1 SGHDT, CDR2 YYEEEE. The CDR3 consists of 15 residues. The CDR3 DNA reads TGTGCCAGCAGCTTTGACAGGCGGCCTAATGAAAAACTGTTTTTT. Translated: CASSFDRRPNEKLFF.